The 8 T cell receptor beta chains listed next were all sequenced from one sample in a study of T-cell memory formation after mild COVID-19. TCRdb re-analysed the 5' RACE reads in MiXCR, keeping a single row per CDR3 protein. Found here are 430,000 or so distinct CDR3 sequences, around a quarter of them singletons; the top ten hold about an eighth. The sequencing input was PBMCs or a T cell subset sorted from them (not recorded which). The receptors originated from an adult woman who had mild COVID-19 (a few samples of this study predate the infection). Cell type and time point are not known.

The rearrangement uses TRBV6-2 or TRBV6-3 and TRBJ2-3, with 10 bases matching TRBD2. This CDR3 contains 16 residues. The junction had 5 bases not matched to a gene; V was cut back by 2 bases and J by 3 bases. CDR1 MNHEY and CDR2 SVGEGT come from the germline V gene. For the CDR3, the DNA is TGTGCCAGCAGTTACGGCGGAGCGGGAGGGACAGATACGCAGTATTTT. Translated: CASSYGGAGGTDTQYF.

This clonotype was counted a few times. This sequence joins TRBV6-5 and TRBJ2-3, with TRBD1 identical over 8 bases. The V segment lost 1 base and the J segment 5 bases; nucleotides outside the gene matches: 11. Germline CDR1 is MNHEY and CDR2 is SVGAGI. The CDR3 contains 17 residues. The CDR3 nucleotides are TGTGCCAGCAGTTACTTCACCGGGACAGGAGAACAAGATACGCAGTATTTT. It codes for CASSYFTGTGEQDTQYF.

The chain links TRBV6-1 to TRBJ2-7; a weak D match, TRBD2 (6 bases). V was pared by 6 bases and J by 0 bases, with 15 bases between. The CDR3 length is 15 residues. Per germline, CDR1 MNHNS and CDR2 SASEGT. The CDR3 spells CASSSEGTGSYEQYF. CDR3 bases: TGTGCCAGCAGCTCGGAGGGCACGGGCTCCTACGAGCAGTACTTC.

This clonotype has just a few counts. The chain employs TRBV7-9 and TRBJ2-3, with 10 positions matching TRBD1. The length of the CDR3 is 15 residues. In germline, CDR1 is SEHNR, CDR2 FQNEAQ (reference sequence). The junction had 5 bases not matched to a gene; V was cut back by 5 bases and J by 3 bases. The CDR3 is CASSTGTGVTDTQYF. CDR3 DNA: TGTGCCAGCAGCACCGGGACAGGGGTTACAGATACGCAGTATTTT.

V is TRBV5-1 and J is TRBJ2-1; 7 nucleotides line up with TRBD2. The CDR3 length is 14 residues. Germline CDR1 and CDR2: SGHRS and YFSETQ. V dropped 4 bases and J dropped 5; count of bases not matched to a gene: 6. This CDR3 is CASSPRDYHNEQFF. The CDR3 nucleotides are TGCGCCAGCAGCCCCAGGGACTATCACAATGAGCAGTTCTTC. The complete variable domain, with remaining parts taken from reference TRBV5-1 and TRBJ2-1, reads KAGVTQTPRYLIKTRGQQVTLSCSPISGHRSVSWYQQTPGQGLQFLFEYFSETQRNKGNFPGRFSGRQFSNSRSEMNVSTLELGDSALYLCASSPRDYHNEQFFGPGTRLTVL.

This chain connects TRBV29-1 to TRBJ2-7; D gene unclear. V lost 4 bases to trimming and J lost 0 bases, with 10 bases between them. The CDR3 loop spans 13 amino acids. Germline CDR1 and CDR2: SQVTM and ANQGSEA. This CDR3 reads CSVAVTNSYEQYF. The CDR3 DNA reads as TGCAGCGTTGCGGTGACCAACTCCTACGAGCAGTACTTC.

This clonotype was seen a handful of times. The chain employs TRBV7-9 and TRBJ2-5; 7 bases agree with TRBD1. Germline V lookup: CDR1 SEHNR, CDR2 FQNEAQ (reference sequence). This CDR3 is 13 amino acids long. The V and J ends lost 5 bases and 12 bases, in that order; junction bases with no gene match: 12. CDR3: CASSDRDQGVEYF. Here the CDR3 DNA reads TGTGCCAGCAGCGACCGGGACCAGGGGGTGGAGTACTTC.

This clonotype was seen only a few times. The chain uses TRBV7-3 and TRBJ1-5; D gene ambiguous. Germline assignment: CDR1 SGHTA and CDR2 FQGTGA. V gave up 3 bases and J gave up 7 bases, with 10 bases separating them. The CDR3 is 13 amino acids. The CDR3, as DNA: TGTGCCAGCAGCTTCTCTCCAACACAGCCCCAGCATTTT. It yields the protein CASSFSPTQPQHF. The entire variable domain, with the rest obtained from reference TRBV7-3 and TRBJ1-5, is as follows: GAGVSQTPSNKVTEKGKYVELRCDPISGHTALYWYRQSLGQGPEFLIYFQGTGAADDSGLPNDRFFAVRPEGSVSTLKIQRTERGDSAVYLCASSFSPTQPQHFGDGTRLSIL.